This is a list of T cell receptor beta chains from one sample in a study of blood T cell repertoires in COVID-19. Sequencing was performed with immunoSEQ multiplex PCR; in TCRdb, only in-frame clones are kept and a portion is missing. The profile shows 150,000 to 200,000 clones, about three quarters of them singletons. The sample was peripheral blood. The receptor set was obtained from a man aged 70 or older with acute or convalescent COVID-19. Each CDR3 is given with its conserved first and last residue. The order of the fields is J gene, clone size, D gene, V gene, CDR3 protein, CDR3 DNA. A D gene is named only where the DNA matches it firmly. Size values are once, few and many counts, or a class for expanded clones, and some rows have none.

TRBJ2-5 NA NA TRBV15 CATSRDGGSLETQYF TGTGCCACCAGCAGAGATGGAGGCAGCTTAGAGACCCAGTACTTC
TRBJ2-3 NA NA TRBV5-1 CASSLETRGQQYF TGCGCCAGCAGCTTGGAGACAAGGGGCCAGCAGTATTTT
TRBJ1-2 NA NA TRBV6-2/TRBV6-3 CASSLFRDNYGYTF TGTGCCAGCAGTTTGTTCAGGGATAACTATGGCTACACCTTC
TRBJ2-5 NA NA TRBV2 CAMRRGSRGQETQYF TGTGCCATGCGTCGCGGGTCCCGGGGGCAAGAGACCCAGTACTTC
TRBJ2-5 NA NA TRBV11-2 CASSLDLETQYF TGTGCCAGCAGCTTAGATCTGGAGACCCAGTACTTC
TRBJ2-7 few TRBD2 TRBV6-6 CAARDTGLAYEQYF TGTGCCGCCAGGGATACGGGACTAGCCTACGAGCAGTACTTC
TRBJ1-1 NA NA TRBV11-2 CASSLYRSENTEAFF TGTGCCAGCAGCTTATACCGGTCTGAGAACACTGAAGCTTTCTTT
TRBJ2-1 NA NA TRBV27 CASSRARTTHNEQFF TGTGCCAGCAGCCGAGCGAGGACTACTCACAATGAGCAGTTCTTC
TRBJ2-7 NA TRBD1 TRBV29-1 CSVEGQGYYEQYF TGCAGCGTTGAGGGACAGGGTTACTACGAGCAGTACTTC
TRBJ1-2 NA TRBD1 TRBV7-2 CASRLGRTGNYGYTF TGTGCCAGCAGATTAGGCCGGACAGGGAACTATGGCTACACCTTC
TRBJ2-1 NA TRBD2 TRBV6-5 CASSSVGGSYNEQFF TGTGCCAGCAGTTCGGTGGGGGGGTCCTACAATGAGCAGTTCTTC